Listed here are 20 T cell receptor beta chains from one sample, sequenced in a study of neoadjuvant nivolumab and ipilimumab in lung cancer (dated by TCRdb to the early 2020s). Taken with the paper, the label for time point translates to: at surgical resection after neoadjuvant nivolumab +/- ipilimumab. Library prep was done by the immunoSEQ multiplex PCR assay. Here the immuneACCESS table is served through TCRdb, limited to in-frame sequences with V and J called. Missing clones are a known gap in these copies; in checked studies unresolved V genes cover under half, and the rest lacks a known reason. The sample table records roughly 20,000 clones; 60% to 85% of these occur just once. The ten largest clones represent about 8.8% of the sample. Specimen: tumor tissue, collected after neoadjuvant nivolumab, alone or with ipilimumab, at or shortly before surgery. These TCRs come from an adult with non-small cell lung cancer.

The V and J genes are TRBV28 and TRBJ1-5; D may be TRBD1 (6 bases). The CDR3 sequence is 15 residues long. Trimming removed 6 bases at V and 3 bases at J, with 15 bases between. Germline CDR1 and CDR2: MDHEN and SYDVKM. CDR3 bases: TGTGCCAGCAGCTGGGGGCAGGCGACCAATCAGCCCCAGCATTTT. This codes for CASSWGQATNQPQHF.

The V and J genes are TRBV5-5 and TRBJ2-7, with D possibly matching TRBD2 (5 bases). V lost 2 bases to trimming and J lost 6 bases, with 15 bases between them. CDR3 length equals 14 residues. Germline V CDR1 and CDR2: SGHKS, YYEKEE (reference sequence). The CDR3 DNA reads TGTGCCAGCAGCTTAGCGGATGGGCCTACCGAGCAGTACTTC. It specifies CASSLADGPTEQYF.

The rearrangement joins TRBV18 to TRBJ2-5, with a possible D match to TRBD2 (5 bases). CDR1 is KGHSH and CDR2 is LQKENI in the germline V gene. The CDR3 is 12 amino acids. Trimming cost V 3 bases and J 4 bases, with 6 bases left between them. The CDR3 nucleotides read TGTGCCAGCTCACCTCGGGGAGAGACCCAGTACTTC. As protein: CASSPRGETQYF.

This clone appeared a single time. V and J are TRBV5-1 and TRBJ1-5; no clear D gene. This CDR3 is 15 amino acids long. Germline CDR1 is SGHRS and CDR2 is YFSETQ. The V gene lost 3 bases and the J gene lost 1 base, with 11 bases spanning the gap. As DNA, the CDR3 is TGCGCCAGCAGCTCGAATGGCCTAAGCAATCAGCCCCAGCATTTT. Protein: CASSSNGLSNQPQHF.

This chain links TRBV7-9 with TRBJ1-1, with a tentative D call TRBD1 (5 bases). CDR3 size: 14 residues. V was cut by 5 bases and J by 3 bases, with 13 bases left in between. Germline V gene data show CDR1 as SEHNR and CDR2 as FQNEAQ (reference sequence). DNA of the CDR3: TGTGCCAGCAGCCCTCCCTTGGGACACACTGAAGCTTTCTTT. As protein: CASSPPLGHTEAFF.

The genes are TRBV27 and TRBJ1-6, with D hard to call. This CDR3 region has 12 residues. Trimming took off 7 bases at V and 10 bases at J, with 11 bases between the two ends. Germline V lookup: CDR1 MNHEY, CDR2 SMNVEV (reference sequence). CDR3: CASTGSGSPLHF. CDR3 coding DNA: TGTGCCAGCACAGGTTCGGGATCACCCCTCCACTTT.

The genes are TRBV7-2 and TRBJ2-5; D is possibly TRBD2 (6 bases). V was trimmed by 3 bases and J by 6 bases, leaving 11 bases between them. The CDR3 spans 13 residues. Germline-derived CDR1 and CDR2 are SGHTA and FQGNSA. The CDR3 here is CASSFGGGKTQYF. CDR3 nucleotides: TGTGCCAGCAGCTTCGGGGGTGGGAAGACCCAGTACTTC.

By share of the sample, this clone is medium-sized (0.01 to 0.1%). Relative to the germline gene, one junction end is altered; a read error may explain this. The genes are TRBV7-2 and TRBJ1-1; 7 bases are shared with TRBD1. Germline CDR1 is SGHTA and CDR2 is FQGNSA. This CDR3 is 13 amino acids long. DNA of the CDR3: TGTGCCAGCAGCTTCGGCGGACAGGACAACCCGGGTTTT. Its protein product is CASSFGGQDNPGF.

V gene TRBV7-9 combines with J gene TRBJ2-2; D is perhaps TRBD2 (8 bases). Per the germline V gene, CDR1 is SEHNR and CDR2 is FQNEAQ (reference sequence). This CDR3 is 16 amino acids long. V was clipped by 7 bases and J by 1 base, with 16 bases between them. In DNA form, the CDR3 reads TGTGCCAGCACCCGGGGGGGACAGTTGAACACCGGGGAGCTGTTTTTT. Translation gives CASTRGGQLNTGELFF.

This rearrangement joins TRBV9 to TRBJ2-2; unclear D gene. CDR3 length: 13 amino acids. V lost 4 bases to trimming and J lost 4 bases, with 8 bases between them. Germline V gene lookup returns CDR1 SGDLS and CDR2 YYNGEE. CDR3 DNA sequence: TGTGCCAGCAGCCCCACGACCACCGGGGAGCTGTTTTTT. This gives the protein CASSPTTTGELFF.

The chain uses TRBV30 and TRBJ2-2; 13 nucleotides align to TRBD2. After removal of 2 bases from V and 3 bases from J, the junction contained 3 bases not matched to a gene. CDR1 and CDR2 from the germline V gene are GTSNPN and SVGIG (reference sequence). The CDR3 loop spans 16 amino acids. Here the CDR3 reads CAWSWTSGGHTGELFF. CDR3 in DNA: TGTGCCTGGAGTTGGACTAGCGGGGGACACACCGGGGAGCTGTTTTTT.

The V call is TRBV30, the J call TRBJ2-1; the match to TRBD2 covers 7 bases. V gave up 5 bases and J gave up 7 bases; unmatched junction bases: 8. CDR1 and CDR2 from the germline V gene are GTSNPN and SVGIG (reference sequence). This CDR3 spans 13 amino acids. The CDR3 coding sequence is TGTGCCTGGGGAGGGACTACAGAGAATGAGCAGTTCTTC. Its translation is CAWGGTTENEQFF.

The chain employs TRBV7-6 and TRBJ1-4; D is perhaps TRBD1 (6 bases). This CDR3 is built from 14 residues. In germline, CDR1 is SGHVS, CDR2 FNYEAQ. Trimming removed 1 base from V and 9 bases from J, with 12 bases in between. CDR3 DNA: TGTGCCAGCAGCTTAGTCACAGGGCGCAAAAAACTGTTTTTT. This codes for CASSLVTGRKKLFF.

Remarks on this clone: An end of the junction does not agree with germline; a read error may underlie this. The same CDR3 also results from other DNA sequences found in this sample. The chain uses TRBV2 and TRBJ2-2; D is possibly TRBD2 (6 bases). Germline CDR1 and CDR2: SNHLY and FYNNEI. The CDR3 is 14 residues long. The CDR3 sequence: CASTLGGNTGELFF. In DNA form, the CDR3 reads TGTGCCAGCACACTCGGAGGGAACACCGGGGAGCTATTTTTT.

The rearrangement uses TRBV27 and TRBJ2-1; D remains ambiguous. From germline, CDR1 is MNHEY and CDR2 SMNVEV (reference sequence). The CDR3 has 12 amino acids. Trimming stripped 6 bases from V and 3 bases from J, with 6 bases between. CDR3 protein: CASSPDYNEQFF. CDR3 DNA: TGTGCCAGCAGCCCGGACTACAATGAGCAGTTCTTC.

This rearrangement joins TRBV2 to TRBJ1-1, with D unclear. The CDR3 sequence is 14 residues long. CDR1 is SNHLY and CDR2 is FYNNEI in the germline V gene. The V end was cut by 4 bases, the J end by 4 bases, with 13 bases between. The chain's CDR3 is CASSVRQLATEAFF. The CDR3 DNA reads as TGTGCCAGCAGTGTTAGGCAGTTGGCCACTGAAGCTTTCTTT.

This chain uses TRBV15 with TRBJ1-5; no definite D call. V was shortened by 0 bases and J by 7 bases, with 4 bases between the two germline ends. The CDR3 has 12 amino acids. The germline CDR1 and CDR2 sequences are LNHNV and YYDKDF (reference sequence). The CDR3 protein is CATSRDGQPQHF. The CDR3 nucleotides are TGTGCCACCAGCAGAGATGGGCAGCCCCAGCATTTT.

This clone showed up just once. Compared with germline, one end of the junction differs, possibly owing to a read error. This chain connects TRBV7-7 to TRBJ2-5; D is perhaps TRBD1 (5 bases). Germline-derived CDR1 and CDR2 are SSHAT and FNYEAQ (reference sequence). This CDR3 has 14 amino acids. The CDR3 sequence: CASSPAGLGETQYF. In DNA form, the CDR3 reads TGTGCTAGCAGTCCGGCAGGGCTCGGGGAGACCCAGTACTTC. The full variable domain, completed using reference TRBV7-7 and TRBJ2-5, is GAGVSQSPRYKVTKRGQDVTLRCDPISSHATLYWYQQALGQGPEFLTYFNYEAQPDKSGLPSDRFSAERPEGSISTLTIQRTEQRDSAMYRCASSPAGLGETQYFGPGTRLLVL.

There are a few counts of this clone. Other DNA sequences within the sample encode an identical CDR3. This chain links TRBV5-1 with TRBJ1-2, with D unresolved. Trimming removed 0 bases at V and 0 bases at J, with 3 bases between. CDR1 and CDR2 from the germline V gene are SGHRS and YFSETQ. The CDR3 is made up of 13 amino acids. The CDR3, as DNA: TGCGCCAGCAGCTTGGGGACTAACTATGGCTACACCTTC. As protein: CASSLGTNYGYTF.

The chain uses TRBV28 and TRBJ1-1, with 8 bases matching TRBD1. Germline V lookup: CDR1 MDHEN, CDR2 SYDVKM. J was trimmed by 5 bases and V by 7 bases; bases with no gene match: 12. This CDR3 is built from 15 residues. The CDR3 bases are TGTGCCAGCATAGGGGCAGGGGGCAAGTTAACTGAAGCTTTCTTT. This sequence encodes CASIGAGGKLTEAFF.